A single T cell receptor beta chain is shown here with its context. Its specificity is not known. The data stem from a study of OX40 agonist ivuxolimab in advanced cancers. General observations from the study: The study did not work out the antigen specificity of the expanded peripheral T cells.

Using immunoSEQ multiplex PCR, the repertoire was profiled, and TCRdb retains in-frame clones only, with some absent. This repertoire shows 60,000 to 75,000 clones, 91% found once; its top ten account for about 14%. The specimen comprised CD4+ or CD8+ T cells sorted from blood, sampled in a trial of the OX40 agonist ivuxolimab. The clonotype originates from an adult with an advanced solid tumor such as melanoma, head and neck, liver or kidney cancer.

The CDR3 region is CASSLGLAGDHEQYF. CDR3 nucleotides: TGTGCCAGCAGCTTGGGACTAGCGGGAGACCACGAGCAGTACTTC. This chain uses TRBV13 with TRBJ2-7, with 14 bases aligning to TRBD2. With 3 bases clipped from V and 5 bases from J, the junction kept 3 bases outside the gene matches. The germline gives CDR1 PRHDT, CDR2 FYEKMQ (reference sequence). The CDR3 is 15 residues long. Based on the CDR3 plus reference TRBV13 and TRBJ2-7, the full variable domain is AAGVIQSPRHLIKEKRETATLKCYPIPRHDTVYWYQQGPGQDPQFLISFYEKMQSDKGSIPDRFSAQQFSDYHSELNMSSLELGDSALYFCASSLGLAGDHEQYFGPGTRLTVT.